Below are 3 T cell receptor beta chains sequenced from a single sample in a study of CD8+CD57+ T cells in acquired aplastic anemia. CDR3 and TCR beta VDJ profiling relied on genomic DNA as the template. TCRdb reprocessed the reads with MiXCR, giving one entry per CDR3 protein. The table shows 400,000 to 500,000 distinct CDR3 sequences, with approximately 70% occurring only once. Specimen: sorted CD4+, CD8+, or CD8+CD57+ T cells (not recorded which) from PBMCs. The receptor source for this set is a human donor in good health, serving as a control.

The rearrangement uses TRBV7-2 and TRBJ1-2; D perhaps matches TRBD1 (6 bases). The V gene lost 5 bases and the J gene lost 4 bases, with 14 bases spanning the gap. This CDR3 has 14 residues. Germline V lookup: CDR1 SGHTA, CDR2 FQGNSA. The DNA for the CDR3 is TGTGCCAGCAGCACAGGGAGGAGAGTCTATGGCTACACCTTC. It is translated as CASSTGRRVYGYTF. Complete variable domain (other parts from reference TRBV7-2 and TRBJ1-2): GAGVSQSPSNKVTEKGKDVELRCDPISGHTALYWYRQSLGQGLEFLIYFQGNSAPDKSGLPSDRFSAERTGGSVSTLTIQRTQQEDSAVYLCASSTGRRVYGYTFGSGTRLTVV.

This chain joins TRBV5-8 and TRBJ2-7; possibly TRBD1 for D (6 bases). The CDR3 runs 15 residues. V was trimmed by 7 bases and J by 0 bases, leaving 17 bases between them. CDR1 SGHTS and CDR2 YDEGEE come from the germline V gene. As DNA, the CDR3 is TGTGCCAGCCACTTAAGGACAGCAAACTCCTACGAGCAGTACTTC. Its protein is CASHLRTANSYEQYF.

The rearrangement joins TRBV20-1 to TRBJ1-2; D unresolved. Germline V gives CDR1 DFQATT, CDR2 SNEGSKA (reference sequence). The V end lost 5 bases, the J end lost 5 bases, and 18 bases lay between the germline ends. The CDR3 is 14 residues long. The CDR3 nucleotides read TGCAGTGCTCAGAGGCTAACGGGTAGTTATGGCTACACCTTC. This sequence encodes CSAQRLTGSYGYTF.